This T cell receptor beta chain was sequenced during a study of blood T cell repertoires in COVID-19. Study summary: Acute-phase and convalescent COVID-19 samples originated in the United States, Italy and Spain. PBMCs, B-cell-depleted T cells, or T cells were the source of the cDNA or gDNA that made up the material.

Per the study methods: Estimation of nucleated cell counts relied on the amplification of reference gene primers. Data came from immunoSEQ multiplex PCR; TCRdb stores just in-frame clones and leaves some out. D and trimming were read from the DNA, whereas the V and J calls and clone size are those reported in that table. In the table there are about 250,000 clones, 70% to 90% of which are singletons. V gave up 7 bases and J gave up 7 bases, with 8 bases separating them. This CDR3 region has 11 residues. V usage is TRBV12-3 or TRBV12-4 and J usage is TRBJ1-3; no firm D call. The origin of this receptor is a man at least 80 years old with acute or convalescent COVID-19. What was sequenced was peripheral blood. The CDR3 bases are TGTGCCAGCACCAACTTGAACACCATATATTTT. Protein sequence: CASTNLNTIYF.